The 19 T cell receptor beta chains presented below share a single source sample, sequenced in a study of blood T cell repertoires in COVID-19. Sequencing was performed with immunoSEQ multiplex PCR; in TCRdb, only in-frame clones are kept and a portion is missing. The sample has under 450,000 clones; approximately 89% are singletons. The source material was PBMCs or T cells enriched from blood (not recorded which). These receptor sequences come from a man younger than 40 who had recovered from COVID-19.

This CDR3 is CASSLGERPTGSPLHF. In DNA form, the CDR3 reads TGCGCCAGCAGCTTGGGGGAGAGGCCTACGGGGTCACCCCTCCACTTT. This chain uses TRBV5-1 with TRBJ1-6; D gene uncertain. Germline V CDR1 and CDR2: SGHRS, YFSETQ. This CDR3 spans 16 amino acids. Trimming took 0 bases from V and 10 from J, leaving 17 bases between them.

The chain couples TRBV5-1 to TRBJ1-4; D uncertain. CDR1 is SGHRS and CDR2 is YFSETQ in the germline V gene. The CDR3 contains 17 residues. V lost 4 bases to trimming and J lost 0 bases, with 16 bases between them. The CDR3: CASSEWLGGATNEKLFF. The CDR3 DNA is TGCGCCAGCAGCGAGTGGCTTGGCGGAGCAACTAATGAAAAACTGTTTTTT. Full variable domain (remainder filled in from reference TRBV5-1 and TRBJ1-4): KAGVTQTPRYLIKTRGQQVTLSCSPISGHRSVSWYQQTPGQGLQFLFEYFSETQRNKGNFPGRFSGRQFSNSRSEMNVSTLELGDSALYLCASSEWLGGATNEKLFFGSGTQLSVL.

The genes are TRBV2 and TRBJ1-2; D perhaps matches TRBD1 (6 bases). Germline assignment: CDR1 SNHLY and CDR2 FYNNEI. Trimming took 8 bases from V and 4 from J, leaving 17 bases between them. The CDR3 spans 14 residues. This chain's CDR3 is CASLPPGQLYGYTF. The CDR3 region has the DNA TGTGCCAGCCTACCCCCGGGACAACTCTATGGCTACACCTTC.

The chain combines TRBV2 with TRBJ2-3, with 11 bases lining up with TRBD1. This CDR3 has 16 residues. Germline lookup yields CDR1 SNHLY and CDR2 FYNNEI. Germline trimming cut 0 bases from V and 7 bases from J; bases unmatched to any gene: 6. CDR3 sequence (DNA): TGTGCCAGCAGTGAAGCAATCCGGGACAGGGGGAATACGCAGTATTTT. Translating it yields CASSEAIRDRGNTQYF. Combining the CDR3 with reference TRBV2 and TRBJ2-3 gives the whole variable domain EPEVTQTPSHQVTQMGQEVILRCVPISNHLYFYWYRQILGQKVEFLVSFYNNEISEKSEIFDDQFSVERPDGSNFTLKIRSTKLEDSAMYFCASSEAIRDRGNTQYFGPGTRLTVL.

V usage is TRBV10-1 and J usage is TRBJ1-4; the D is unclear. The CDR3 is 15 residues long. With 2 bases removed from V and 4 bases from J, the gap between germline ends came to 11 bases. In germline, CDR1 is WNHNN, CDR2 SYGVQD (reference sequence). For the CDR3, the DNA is TGCGCCAGCAGTGAGCGGCGCGGGGTTAATGAAAAACTGTTTTTT. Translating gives CASSERRGVNEKLFF.

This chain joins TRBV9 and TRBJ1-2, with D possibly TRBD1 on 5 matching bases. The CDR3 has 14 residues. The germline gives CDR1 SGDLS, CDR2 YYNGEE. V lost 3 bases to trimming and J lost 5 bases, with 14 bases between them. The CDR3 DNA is TGTGCCAGCAGCGCACAAGGGGAAGGATATGGCTACACCTTC. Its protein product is CASSAQGEGYGYTF.

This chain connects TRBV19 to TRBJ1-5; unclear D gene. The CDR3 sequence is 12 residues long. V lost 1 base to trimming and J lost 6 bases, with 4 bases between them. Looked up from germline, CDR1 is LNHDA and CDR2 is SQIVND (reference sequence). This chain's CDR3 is CASSIGRQPQHF. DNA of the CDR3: TGTGCCAGTAGTATAGGTCGTCAGCCCCAGCATTTT.

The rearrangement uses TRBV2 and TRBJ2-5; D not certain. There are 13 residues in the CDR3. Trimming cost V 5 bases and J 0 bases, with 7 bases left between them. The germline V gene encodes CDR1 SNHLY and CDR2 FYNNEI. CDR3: CASSIRDQETQYF. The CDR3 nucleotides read TGTGCCAGCAGTATACGAGACCAAGAGACCCAGTACTTC.

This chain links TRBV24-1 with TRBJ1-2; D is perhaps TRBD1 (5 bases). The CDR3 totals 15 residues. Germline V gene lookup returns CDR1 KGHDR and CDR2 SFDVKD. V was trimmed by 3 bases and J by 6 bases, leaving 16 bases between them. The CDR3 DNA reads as TGTGCCACCAGTGATCCGTGGGTACAGGACCATGGCTACACCTTC. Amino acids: CATSDPWVQDHGYTF.

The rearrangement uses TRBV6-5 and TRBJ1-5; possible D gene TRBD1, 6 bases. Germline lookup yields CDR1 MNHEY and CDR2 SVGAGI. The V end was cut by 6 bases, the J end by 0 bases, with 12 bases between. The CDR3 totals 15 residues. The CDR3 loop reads CASRPGHPSNQPQHF. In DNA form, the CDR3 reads TGTGCCAGCAGACCGGGACACCCTAGCAATCAGCCCCAGCATTTT.

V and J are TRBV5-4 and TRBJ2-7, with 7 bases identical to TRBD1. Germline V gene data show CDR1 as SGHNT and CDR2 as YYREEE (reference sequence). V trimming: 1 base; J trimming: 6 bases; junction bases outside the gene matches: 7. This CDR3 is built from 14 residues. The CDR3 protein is CASSLSQGVGEQYF. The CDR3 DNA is TGTGCCAGCAGCTTGAGCCAGGGGGTAGGCGAGCAGTACTTC.

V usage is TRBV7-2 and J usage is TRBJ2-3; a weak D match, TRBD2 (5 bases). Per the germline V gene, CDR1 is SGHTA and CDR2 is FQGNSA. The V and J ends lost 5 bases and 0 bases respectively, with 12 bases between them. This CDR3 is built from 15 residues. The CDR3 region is CASSRASGSTDTQYF. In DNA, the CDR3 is TGTGCCAGCAGCCGGGCAAGCGGCAGCACAGATACGCAGTATTTT.

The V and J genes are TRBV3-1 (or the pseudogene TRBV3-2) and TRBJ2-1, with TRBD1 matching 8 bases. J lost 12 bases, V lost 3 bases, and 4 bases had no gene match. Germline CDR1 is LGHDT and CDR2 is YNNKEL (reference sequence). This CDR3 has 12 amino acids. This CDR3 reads CASSHRGRGQFF. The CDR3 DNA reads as TGTGCCAGCAGCCACAGGGGGCGAGGGCAGTTCTTC.

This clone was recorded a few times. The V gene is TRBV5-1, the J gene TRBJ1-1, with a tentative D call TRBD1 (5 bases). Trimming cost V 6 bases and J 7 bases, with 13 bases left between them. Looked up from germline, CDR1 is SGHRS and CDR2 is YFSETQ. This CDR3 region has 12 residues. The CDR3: CASMGQGGEAFF. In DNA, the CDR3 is TGCGCCAGCATGGGGCAGGGCGGTGAAGCTTTCTTT.

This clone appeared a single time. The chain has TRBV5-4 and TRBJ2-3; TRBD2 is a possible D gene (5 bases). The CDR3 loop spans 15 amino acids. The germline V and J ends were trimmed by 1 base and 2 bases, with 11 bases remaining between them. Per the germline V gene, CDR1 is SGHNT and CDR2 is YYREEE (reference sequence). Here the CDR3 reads CASSLLRANTDTQYF. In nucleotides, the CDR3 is TGTGCCAGCAGCTTGCTGAGGGCCAACACAGATACGCAGTATTTT.

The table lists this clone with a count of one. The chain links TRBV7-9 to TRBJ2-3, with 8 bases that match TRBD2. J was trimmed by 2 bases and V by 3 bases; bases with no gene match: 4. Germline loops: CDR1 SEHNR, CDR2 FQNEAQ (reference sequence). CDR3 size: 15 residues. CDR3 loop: CASSFSGESTDTQYF. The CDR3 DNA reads TGTGCCAGCAGCTTTAGCGGGGAGTCCACAGATACGCAGTATTTT.

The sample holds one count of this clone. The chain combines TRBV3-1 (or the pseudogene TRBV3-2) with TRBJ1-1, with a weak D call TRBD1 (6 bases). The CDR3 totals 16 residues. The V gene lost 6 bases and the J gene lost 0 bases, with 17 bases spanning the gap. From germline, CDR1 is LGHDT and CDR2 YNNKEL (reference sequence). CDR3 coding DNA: TGTGCCAGCAGTCCCGGAATTAGGGGGATGAACACTGAAGCTTTCTTT. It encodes CASSPGIRGMNTEAFF.

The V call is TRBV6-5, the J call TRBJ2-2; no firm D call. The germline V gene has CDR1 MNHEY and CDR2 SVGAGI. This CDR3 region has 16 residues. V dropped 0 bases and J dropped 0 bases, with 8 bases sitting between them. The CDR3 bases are TGTGCCAGCAGTTACTCGTTGGCAGCGAACACCGGGGAGCTGTTTTTT. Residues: CASSYSLAANTGELFF.

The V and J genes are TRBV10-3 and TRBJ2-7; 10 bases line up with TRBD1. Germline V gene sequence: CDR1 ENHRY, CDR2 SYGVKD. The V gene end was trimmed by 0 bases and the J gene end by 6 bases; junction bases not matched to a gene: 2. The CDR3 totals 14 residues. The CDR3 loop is CAISESGTGVEQYF. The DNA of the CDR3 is TGTGCCATCAGTGAGTCCGGGACAGGGGTCGAGCAGTACTTC.